The entry below gives a single TCR beta chain sequence along with its context. This clonotype was observed a handful of times. It lacks a known antigen. It has no much larger one-base neighbor in the sample; base qualities were not kept. The library was prepared using PCR. The sequencer listed for this sample is Illumina HiSeq 2500. TCR libraries were prepared with molecular barcoding, using unique molecular identifiers to normalize TCRbeta repertoire quantification. TCRdb ran its own pipeline on the public reads, namely fastp trimming at Q25 and MiXCR clone calling, and kept in-frame beta chains. Each entry is one CDR3 protein sequence, shown with its most common DNA and genes. This sample is represented by some 500,000 distinct CDR3 sequences; approximately 16% of them were singletons. The ten largest make up more than 2.5% of the sample. This specimen comes from a study of T-cell reconstitution after alpha-beta-depleted transplantation in children (dated by TCRdb to about 2016). Broadly, across the study: The study quantitatively tracked T-cell immune reconstitution after TCRalphabeta/CD19-depleted allogeneic hematopoietic cell transplantation in children using TCR repertoire profiling.

The CDR3, from cysteine to phenylalanine, totals 15 residues. Only the CDR3 region is kept as DNA, spanning 45 bases read in frame from base 1. V has 5 bases trimmed and J has 7 bases trimmed; junction bases matching no gene number 11. Reading the germline V gene (reference sequence) gives CDR1 MNHEY and CDR2 SMNVEV. The clonotype comes from a human donor who donated a stem cell graft to a child with acute lymphoblastic leukemia. The sequence links TRBV27 to TRBJ1-1, with 9 middle bases fitting TRBD1. The source material was PBMCs from the stem cell graft donor, sampled from the stem cell graft. The DNA sequence is given as TGTGCCAGCAGTCCCCTGGGACAGGGTATGGGTGAAGCTTTCTTT. The resulting protein is CASSPLGQGMGEAFF.